This T cell receptor (beta chain) was sequenced for a study of a mutant IDH1 vaccine in newly diagnosed glioma. About the research overall: Eight vaccine injections were given to patients in weeks 1, 3, 5, 7, 11, 15, 19 and 23. Treated patients had a mean age of approximately 40 years and a sex split that was roughly 62% male and 37.5% female. Patients' prior therapy spanned radiotherapy, temozolomide, or both; most underwent both.

Profiling relied on immunoSEQ multiplex PCR, and the TCRdb table lists in-frame clones only, not all of them. Among 40,000 to 50,000 clones listed, about 78% were seen once. V dropped 2 bases and J dropped 5 bases, with 7 bases sitting between them. Germline V lookup: CDR1 DFQATT, CDR2 SNEGSKA (reference sequence). The CDR3 sequence is 11 residues long. Described time point: week 23, last vaccination. Doses comprised 300 ug of mutant IDH1 20-mer peptide each, plus topical imiquimod. Diagnosis in the donors showed new WHO grade 3 or 4 astrocytomas that were IDH1-mutant and ATRX-lost. Regarding this clone: Its antigen is as yet unknown.

The TCR originated in a woman between 40 and 55 years old with glioma. Some clones in this sample may be carry-over from other donors' samples. Source: PBMCs, taken from a glioma patient whose treatment included an IDH1 peptide vaccine. V is TRBV20-1 and J is TRBJ2-7, with D perhaps TRBD1 (5 bases). CDR3 region: CSARQGHEQYF. CDR3 nucleotide sequence: TGCAGTGCTAGACAGGGTCACGAGCAGTACTTC.